The next 28 T cell receptor beta chains were all read from a single sample in a study of T-cell reconstitution after alpha-beta-depleted transplantation in children. The TCRbeta library incorporated unique molecular identifiers. MiXCR, applied by TCRdb to the PCR reads, yields one record per CDR3 protein. The sample yields about a million distinct CDR3 sequences, around 30% seen once. The source was PBMCs, mostly from graft donor cells, collected 360 days after TCRalphabeta/CD19-depleted stem cell transplant. These receptor sequences come from a boy in the first two years of life who had a stem cell transplant for SCID, so the T cells may come from the graft donor.

V gene TRBV6-1 combines with J gene TRBJ2-1, with 10 bases fitting TRBD2. In germline, CDR1 is MNHNS, CDR2 SASEGT. The CDR3 runs 16 residues. J gave up 6 bases and V 6 bases, and 11 bases lay outside the gene matches. The DNA for the CDR3 is TGTGCCAGCAGCCCGCGACTAGCGGGCACCCGCAATGAGCAGTTCTTC. Protein sequence: CASSPRLAGTRNEQFF.

The CDR3 DNA reads TGTGCCACCAGCGGAGGAGCCGATTACGAGCAGTACTTC. Amino acid sequence: CATSGGADYEQYF. This chain connects TRBV15 to TRBJ2-7; perhaps TRBD2 as D (5 bases). V lost 5 bases, J lost 4 bases, and 12 bases lay in between. The germline V gene encodes CDR1 LNHNV and CDR2 YYDKDF (reference sequence). This CDR3 contains 13 residues.

The sample holds a few counts of this clonotype. As DNA, the CDR3 is TGCAGTGCGAAGAGGACAGGGGTGGGGTACGAGCAGTACTTC. This translates into CSAKRTGVGYEQYF. The chain has TRBV20-1 and TRBJ2-7; 9 bases are shared with TRBD1. The CDR3 length is 14 residues. Germline-derived CDR1 and CDR2 are DFQATT and SNEGSKA (reference sequence). The junction had 10 bases not matched to a gene; V was cut back by 6 bases and J by 4 bases.

The rearrangement links TRBV5-1 to TRBJ2-5; TRBD2 aligns across 7 bases. V was clipped by 6 bases and J by 4 bases; unmatched bases: 9. The CDR3 sequence is 14 residues long. CDR1 is SGHRS and CDR2 is YFSETQ in the germline V gene. In DNA form, the CDR3 reads TGCGCCAGCACATGGGAGGGCCTGGGAGAGACCCAGTACTTC. This sequence encodes CASTWEGLGETQYF.

This clonotype showed up just a few times. The rearrangement uses TRBV6-5 and TRBJ1-3; weak D call: TRBD1 (5 bases). The CDR3 spans 12 residues. The germline V and J ends were trimmed by 7 bases and 1 base, with 5 bases remaining between them. Germline CDR1 is MNHEY and CDR2 is SVGAGI. The CDR3 region has the DNA TGTGCCAGCACAGGGTCTGGAAACACCATATATTTT. Protein product: CASTGSGNTIYF.

This clonotype has just one count. The chain is built from TRBV20-1 and TRBJ2-1; no clear D. CDR3 length: 11 amino acids. V was cut by 1 base and J by 12 bases, with 10 bases left in between. CDR1 is DFQATT, CDR2 SNEGSKA, per germline (reference sequence). CDR3 protein: CSARGAYGQFF. The CDR3 DNA follows: TGCAGTGCTAGAGGTGCCTACGGGCAGTTCTTC.

The V call is TRBV9, the J call TRBJ1-6; D is unclear. The CDR3 is made up of 13 amino acids. V lost 0 bases, J lost 11 bases, and 9 bases lay in between. Germline CDR1 and CDR2: SGDLS and YYNGEE. The CDR3 here is CASSVEGGAPLHF. The CDR3 nucleotides read TGTGCCAGCAGCGTAGAGGGTGGAGCACCCCTCCACTTT. The full variable domain, in which reference TRBV9 and TRBJ1-6 provide the parts outside the CDR3, is DSGVTQTPKHLITATGQRVTLRCSPRSGDLSVYWYQQSLDQGLQFLIQYYNGEERAKGNILERFSAQQFPDLHSELNLSSLELGDSALYFCASSVEGGAPLHFGNGTRLTVT.

This clonotype was counted between two and nine times. The chain joins TRBV12-3 or TRBV12-4 to TRBJ2-5; a possible D gene is TRBD1 (5 bases). The CDR3 extends over 20 amino acids. V shed 4 bases and J shed 0 bases, with 27 bases lying between them. For the CDR3, the DNA is TGTGCCAGCAGTTGGACCCGAATGAAAACGCTGACAGTTTACCAAGAGACCCAGTACTTC. It codes for CASSWTRMKTLTVYQETQYF.

The J gene is TRBJ2-1, the V gene TRBV25-1; 11 bases fit TRBD2. The ends lost 4 bases at V and 4 bases at J; junction bases unmatched: 6. This CDR3 is 16 amino acids long. Germline V gene data show CDR1 as MGHDK and CDR2 as SYGVNS. Here the CDR3 DNA reads TGTGCCAGCAGTGGTTCGACTAGCGGGGATTACAATGAGCAGTTCTTC. Its translation: CASSGSTSGDYNEQFF.

This clonotype occurred many times. The V and J genes are TRBV3-1 and TRBJ2-1, with 9 nucleotides matching TRBD2. The CDR3 consists of 18 residues. Germline loops: CDR1 LGHDT, CDR2 YNNKEL (reference sequence). Germline trimming cut 3 bases from V and 4 bases from J; bases unmatched to any gene: 13. CDR3 loop: CASSQTASGGFGYNEQFF. The DNA of the CDR3 is TGTGCCAGCAGCCAGACGGCCAGCGGGGGGTTCGGGTACAATGAGCAGTTCTTC.

This clonotype was observed a few times. This chain uses TRBV6-1 with TRBJ1-1; D is unresolved. V lost 5 bases and J lost 1, with 11 bases in between. This CDR3 has 14 residues. The germline gives CDR1 MNHNS, CDR2 SASEGT. The CDR3 here is CASSRLAGNTEAFF. Here the CDR3 DNA reads TGTGCCAGCAGTCGTCTCGCGGGGAACACTGAAGCTTTCTTT.

This clonotype was counted ten times or more. V and J are TRBV5-1 and TRBJ1-1; the D is unclear. CDR3 size: 13 residues. Trimming left V 4 bases short and J 0 bases short, with 7 bases between. The germline gives CDR1 SGHRS, CDR2 YFSETQ. CDR3 in DNA: TGCGCCAGCAGCCCAAATATGAACACTGAAGCTTTCTTT. Translation gives CASSPNMNTEAFF.

The genes are TRBV7-6 and TRBJ2-1; D is unresolved. Germline loops: CDR1 SGHVS, CDR2 FNYEAQ. This CDR3 region has 15 residues. V lost 0 bases and J lost 5, with 11 bases in between. The CDR3 sequence is CASSLAAWSHNEQFF. The CDR3, as DNA: TGTGCCAGCAGCTTAGCGGCTTGGTCCCACAATGAGCAGTTCTTC. The full variable domain, in which reference TRBV7-6 and TRBJ2-1 provide the parts outside the CDR3, is GAGVSQSPRYKVTKRGQDVALRCDPISGHVSLYWYRQALGQGPEFLTYFNYEAQQDKSGLPNDRFSAERPEGSISTLTIQRTEQRDSAMYRCASSLAAWSHNEQFFGPGTRLTVL.

The chain recombines TRBV24-1 with TRBJ2-3, with 9 bases fitting TRBD2. The CDR3 runs 16 residues. Germline CDR1 reads KGHDR; CDR2 reads SFDVKD. After removal of 2 bases from V and 1 base from J, the junction contained 3 bases not matched to a gene. CDR3 sequence: CATSDYERGGTDTQYF. The CDR3 region has the DNA TGTGCCACCAGTGATTACGAGCGGGGGGGCACAGATACGCAGTATTTT.

This clonotype showed up many times. The chain has TRBV28 and TRBJ2-1; TRBD1 agrees at 7 bases. V gave up 5 bases and J gave up 4 bases; unmatched junction bases: 5. Germline V CDR1 and CDR2: MDHEN, SYDVKM. The CDR3 spans 14 residues. CDR3: CASSPGTDYNEQFF. As DNA, the CDR3 is TGTGCCAGCAGTCCCGGGACAGATTACAATGAGCAGTTCTTC.

The J gene is TRBJ1-2, the V gene TRBV20-1; D remains unclear. Germline CDR1 and CDR2: DFQATT and SNEGSKA (reference sequence). This CDR3 has 12 amino acids. Between the trimmed V and J ends, which lost 3 bases and 8 bases, there was a span of 13 bases. In DNA form, the CDR3 reads TGCAGTGCTAGCCAGCGTCCACAGGGCTACACCTTC. This translates into CSASQRPQGYTF.

V usage is TRBV20-1 and J usage is TRBJ2-7; 8 positions agree with TRBD2. Per the germline V gene, CDR1 is DFQATT and CDR2 is SNEGSKA (reference sequence). This CDR3 region has 15 residues. Losses at the gene ends were 6 bases for V and 0 bases for J; bases not matched to a gene: 10. This CDR3 reads CSAPNAGGSSYEQYF. The DNA of the CDR3 is TGCAGTGCCCCTAACGCGGGGGGTAGCTCCTACGAGCAGTACTTC.

J is TRBJ2-7 and V is TRBV15; D gene uncertain. CDR1 is LNHNV, CDR2 YYDKDF, per germline (reference sequence). This CDR3 spans 14 amino acids. The V and J ends lost 5 bases and 7 bases respectively, with 18 bases between them. The CDR3 DNA reads as TGTGCCACCAGCCTCGACACGGATTTGGGGGAGCAGTACTTC. This encodes CATSLDTDLGEQYF.

The chain uses TRBV5-1 and TRBJ1-6, with TRBD1 matching 7 bases. With V trimmed by 0 bases and J by 6 bases, 6 bases remained unmatched. The V gene's germline CDR1 is SGHRS and CDR2 YFSETQ. This CDR3 is built from 16 residues. The CDR3 DNA reads TGCGCCAGCAGCTTGGCCGAGGGGGCGCCTAATTCACCCCTCCACTTT. It specifies CASSLAEGAPNSPLHF.

This clonotype was counted between two and nine times. This chain uses TRBV20-1 with TRBJ2-1, with D unclear. CDR3 length equals 13 residues. Germline assignment: CDR1 DFQATT and CDR2 SNEGSKA (reference sequence). V was shortened by 3 bases and J by 6 bases, with 12 bases between the two germline ends. The DNA of the CDR3 is TGCAGTGCTAGTATAGGACGTTCCAATGAGCAGTTCTTC. Translation: CSASIGRSNEQFF.

V gene TRBV6-5 combines with J gene TRBJ2-7, with 7 bases matching TRBD1. The CDR3 is made up of 15 amino acids. Germline V gives CDR1 MNHEY, CDR2 SVGAGI. V shed 2 bases and J 2 bases; nucleotides not matched to a gene: 6. The CDR3 loop is CASSYTGTVTYEQYF. DNA of the CDR3: TGTGCCAGCAGTTACACCGGGACAGTAACCTACGAGCAGTACTTC.

In this sample, this clonotype turned up a few times. The chain joins TRBV24-1 to TRBJ2-1; 7 nucleotides line up with TRBD1. The CDR3 consists of 12 residues. V dropped 2 bases and J dropped 15; count of bases not matched to a gene: 6. Looked up from germline, CDR1 is KGHDR and CDR2 is SFDVKD. In nucleotides, the CDR3 is TGTGCCACCAGTGATTCGACAGGGCCGCCGTTCTTC. Residues: CATSDSTGPPFF.

This clonotype was counted between two and nine times. V and J are TRBV20-1 and TRBJ2-1; TRBD2 aligns across 11 bases. Germline CDR1 reads DFQATT; CDR2 reads SNEGSKA (reference sequence). With V trimmed by 1 base and J by 3 bases, 8 bases remained unmatched. The CDR3 extends over 17 amino acids. CDR3 loop: CSARVGGGTSGYNEQFF. The CDR3 DNA reads TGCAGTGCTAGAGTAGGCGGTGGGACTAGCGGCTACAATGAGCAGTTCTTC.

This chain uses TRBV7-9 with TRBJ2-5; TRBD1 matches 10 bases. CDR3 size: 15 residues. Trimming cost V 5 bases and J 5 bases; bases outside gene matches: 8. Germline CDR1 is SEHNR and CDR2 is FQNEAQ (reference sequence). CDR3 nucleotides: TGTGCCAGCAGCCCGCCGGGACAGGGGAGGGAGACCCAGTACTTC. Amino acid sequence: CASSPPGQGRETQYF.

The rearrangement joins TRBV5-1 to TRBJ1-1, with TRBD1 matching 9 bases. J gave up 4 bases and V 2 bases, and 6 bases lay outside the gene matches. This CDR3 spans 15 amino acids. The germline CDR1 and CDR2 sequences are SGHRS and YFSETQ. CDR3 in amino acids: CASSFSGTGPTEAFF. Here the CDR3 DNA reads TGCGCCAGCAGCTTCTCCGGGACAGGGCCCACTGAAGCTTTCTTT.

V gene TRBV11-3 combines with J gene TRBJ2-2; the D gene could be TRBD1 or TRBD2 (5 bases each). This CDR3 is 15 amino acids long. Trimming left V 3 bases short and J 1 base short, with 9 bases between. The germline V gene encodes CDR1 SGHNT and CDR2 YENEEA. The CDR3 spells CASSLGPWNTGELFF. The CDR3 nucleotides read TGTGCCAGCAGCTTGGGACCCTGGAACACCGGGGAGCTGTTTTTT.

This clonotype turned up a few times. The chain has TRBV27 and TRBJ2-3; 7 bases match TRBD2. Germline-derived CDR1 and CDR2 are MNHEY and SMNVEV (reference sequence). V dropped 3 bases and J dropped 2; count of bases not matched to a gene: 2. The CDR3 length is 14 residues. The CDR3 region is CASSFGGNTDTQYF. For the CDR3, the DNA is TGTGCCAGCAGTTTCGGGGGGAACACAGATACGCAGTATTTT.

This clonotype turned up a few times. The CDR3 spells CASSLTYSYEQYF. The CDR3 region has the DNA TGCGCCAGCAGCTTGACGTACTCCTACGAGCAGTACTTC. This chain connects TRBV5-1 to TRBJ2-7, with D unresolved. CDR3 size: 13 residues. CDR1 is SGHRS, CDR2 YFSETQ, per germline. V was clipped by 1 base and J by 0 bases, with 5 bases between them.